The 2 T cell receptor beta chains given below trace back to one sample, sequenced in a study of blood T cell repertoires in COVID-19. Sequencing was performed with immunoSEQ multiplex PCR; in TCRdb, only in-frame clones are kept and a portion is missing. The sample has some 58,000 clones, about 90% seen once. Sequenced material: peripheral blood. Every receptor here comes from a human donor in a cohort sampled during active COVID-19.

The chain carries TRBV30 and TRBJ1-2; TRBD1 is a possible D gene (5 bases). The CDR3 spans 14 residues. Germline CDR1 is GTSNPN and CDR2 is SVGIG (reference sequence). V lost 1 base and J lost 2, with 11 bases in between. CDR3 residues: CAWSDGRQNYGYTF. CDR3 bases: TGTGCCTGGAGTGACGGGAGACAGAACTATGGCTACACCTTC. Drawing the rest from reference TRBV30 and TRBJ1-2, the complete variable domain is SQTIHQWPATLVQPVGSPLSLECTVEGTSNPNLYWYRQAAGRGLQLLFYSVGIGQISSEVPQNLSASRPQDRQFILSSKKLLLSDSGFYLCAWSDGRQNYGYTFGSGTRLTVV.

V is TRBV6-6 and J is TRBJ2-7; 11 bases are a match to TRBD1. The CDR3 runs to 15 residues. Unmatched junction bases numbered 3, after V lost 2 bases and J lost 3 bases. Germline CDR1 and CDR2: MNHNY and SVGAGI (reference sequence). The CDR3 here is CASSYRDRGGYEQYF. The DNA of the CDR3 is TGTGCCAGCAGTTACAGGGACAGGGGGGGCTACGAGCAGTACTTC.